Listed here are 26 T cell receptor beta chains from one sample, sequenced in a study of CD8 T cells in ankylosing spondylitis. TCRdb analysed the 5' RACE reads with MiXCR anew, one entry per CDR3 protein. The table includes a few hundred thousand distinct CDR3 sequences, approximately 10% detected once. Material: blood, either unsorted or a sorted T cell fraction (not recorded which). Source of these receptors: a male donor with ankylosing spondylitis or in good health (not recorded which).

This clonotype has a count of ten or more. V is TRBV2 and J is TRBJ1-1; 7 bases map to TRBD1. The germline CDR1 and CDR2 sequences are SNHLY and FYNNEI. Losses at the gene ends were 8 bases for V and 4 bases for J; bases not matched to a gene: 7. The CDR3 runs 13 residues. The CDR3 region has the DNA TGTGCCAGCGGAAAACAGGGGAGCACTGAAGCTTTCTTT. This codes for CASGKQGSTEAFF. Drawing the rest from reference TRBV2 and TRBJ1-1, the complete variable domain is EPEVTQTPSHQVTQMGQEVILRCVPISNHLYFYWYRQILGQKVEFLVSFYNNEISEKSEIFDDQFSVERPDGSNFTLKIRSTKLEDSAMYFCASGKQGSTEAFFGQGTRLTVV.

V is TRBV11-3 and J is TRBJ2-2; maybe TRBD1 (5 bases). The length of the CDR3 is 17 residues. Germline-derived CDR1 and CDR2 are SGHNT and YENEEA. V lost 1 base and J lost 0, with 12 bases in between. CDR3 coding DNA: TGTGCCAGCAGCTTAGTAGGGGTGCCCCCGAACACCGGGGAGCTGTTTTTT. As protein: CASSLVGVPPNTGELFF.

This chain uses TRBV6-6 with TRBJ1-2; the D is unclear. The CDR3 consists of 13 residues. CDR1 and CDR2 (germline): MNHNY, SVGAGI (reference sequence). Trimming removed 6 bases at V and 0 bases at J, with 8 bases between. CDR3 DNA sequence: TGTGCCAGCAGCCCCGATCCTAACTATGGCTACACCTTC. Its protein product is CASSPDPNYGYTF.

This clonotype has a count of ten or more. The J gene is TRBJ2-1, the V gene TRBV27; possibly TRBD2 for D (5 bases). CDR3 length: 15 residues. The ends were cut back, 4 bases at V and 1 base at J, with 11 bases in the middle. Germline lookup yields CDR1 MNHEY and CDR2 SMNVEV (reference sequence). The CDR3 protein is CASSSSGRSYNEQFF. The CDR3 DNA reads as TGTGCCAGCAGTTCGAGCGGAAGATCCTACAATGAGCAGTTCTTC.

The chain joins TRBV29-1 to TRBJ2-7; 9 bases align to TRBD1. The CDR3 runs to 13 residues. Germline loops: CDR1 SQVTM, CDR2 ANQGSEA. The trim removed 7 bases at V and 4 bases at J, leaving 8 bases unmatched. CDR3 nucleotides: TGCAGCGGAGCCCTGGACAGGGGTTACGAGCAGTACTTC. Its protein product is CSGALDRGYEQYF.

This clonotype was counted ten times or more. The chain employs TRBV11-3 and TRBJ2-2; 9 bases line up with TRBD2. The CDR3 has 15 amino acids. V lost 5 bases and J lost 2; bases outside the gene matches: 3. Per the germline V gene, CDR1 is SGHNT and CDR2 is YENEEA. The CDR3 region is CASSPSGVNTGELFF. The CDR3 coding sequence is TGTGCCAGCAGCCCTAGCGGGGTTAACACCGGGGAGCTGTTTTTT. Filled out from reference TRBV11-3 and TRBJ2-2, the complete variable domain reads EAGVVQSPRYKIIEKKQPVAFWCNPISGHNTLYWYLQNLGQGPELLIRYENEEAVDDSQLPKDRFSAERLKGVDSTLKIQPAELGDSAVYLCASSPSGVNTGELFFGEGSRLTVL.

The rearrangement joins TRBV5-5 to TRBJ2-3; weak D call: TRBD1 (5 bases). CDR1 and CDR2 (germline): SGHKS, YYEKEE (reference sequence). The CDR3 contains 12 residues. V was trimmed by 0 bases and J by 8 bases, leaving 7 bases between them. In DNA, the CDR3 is TGTGCCAGCAGCTTGGAAGGGGTTACGCAGTATTTT. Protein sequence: CASSLEGVTQYF.

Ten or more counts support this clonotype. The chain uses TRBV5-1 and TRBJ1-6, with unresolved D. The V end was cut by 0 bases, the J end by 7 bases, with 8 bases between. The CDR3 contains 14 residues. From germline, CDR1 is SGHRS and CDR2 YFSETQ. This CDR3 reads CASSLAIGNSPLHF. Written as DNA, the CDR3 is TGCGCCAGCAGCTTGGCCATTGGGAATTCACCCCTCCACTTT.

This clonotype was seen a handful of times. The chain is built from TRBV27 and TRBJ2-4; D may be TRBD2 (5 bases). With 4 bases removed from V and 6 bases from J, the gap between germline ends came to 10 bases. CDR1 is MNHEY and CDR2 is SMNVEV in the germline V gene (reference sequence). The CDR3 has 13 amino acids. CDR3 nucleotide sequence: TGTGCCAGCAGTTCCTATGAGGGAAACATTCAGTACTTC. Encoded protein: CASSSYEGNIQYF.

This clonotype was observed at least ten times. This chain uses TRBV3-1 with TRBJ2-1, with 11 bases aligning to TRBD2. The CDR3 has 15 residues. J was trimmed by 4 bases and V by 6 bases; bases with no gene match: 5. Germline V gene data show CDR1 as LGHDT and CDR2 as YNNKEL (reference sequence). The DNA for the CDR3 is TGTGCCAGCAGTACTAGCGGGGGTCCTTACAATGAGCAGTTCTTC. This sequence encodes CASSTSGGPYNEQFF.

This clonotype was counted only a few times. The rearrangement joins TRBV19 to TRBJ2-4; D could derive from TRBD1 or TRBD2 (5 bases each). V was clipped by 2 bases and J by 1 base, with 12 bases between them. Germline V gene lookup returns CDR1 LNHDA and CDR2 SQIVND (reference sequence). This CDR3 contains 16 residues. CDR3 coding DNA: TGTGCCAGTAGTATACAGGCCGGGACCGCCAAAAACATTCAGTACTTC. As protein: CASSIQAGTAKNIQYF.

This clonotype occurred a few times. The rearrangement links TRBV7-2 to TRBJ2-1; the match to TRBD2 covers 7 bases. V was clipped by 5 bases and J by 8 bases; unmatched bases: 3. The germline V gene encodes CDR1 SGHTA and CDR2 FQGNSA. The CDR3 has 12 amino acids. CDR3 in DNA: TGTGCCAGCAGCCCGACTAGCCATGAGCAGTTCTTC. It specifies CASSPTSHEQFF.

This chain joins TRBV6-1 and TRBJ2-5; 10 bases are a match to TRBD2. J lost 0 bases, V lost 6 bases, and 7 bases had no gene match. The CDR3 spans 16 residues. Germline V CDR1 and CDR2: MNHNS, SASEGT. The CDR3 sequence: CASRVAGGFNQETQYF. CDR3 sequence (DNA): TGTGCCAGCAGGGTAGCGGGGGGATTCAACCAAGAGACCCAGTACTTC.

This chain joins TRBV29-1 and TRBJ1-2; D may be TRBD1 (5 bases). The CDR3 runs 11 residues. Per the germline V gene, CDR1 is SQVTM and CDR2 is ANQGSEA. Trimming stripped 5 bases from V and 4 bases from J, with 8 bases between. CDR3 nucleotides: TGCAGCGTTCGGGACGGCTATGGCTACACCTTC. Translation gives CSVRDGYGYTF.

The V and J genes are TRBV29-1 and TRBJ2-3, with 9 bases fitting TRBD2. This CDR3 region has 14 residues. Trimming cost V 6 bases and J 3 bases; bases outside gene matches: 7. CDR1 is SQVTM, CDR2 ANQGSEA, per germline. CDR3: CSVKALAGTDTQYF. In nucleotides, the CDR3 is TGCAGCGTAAAGGCGCTAGCGGGGACAGATACGCAGTATTTT.

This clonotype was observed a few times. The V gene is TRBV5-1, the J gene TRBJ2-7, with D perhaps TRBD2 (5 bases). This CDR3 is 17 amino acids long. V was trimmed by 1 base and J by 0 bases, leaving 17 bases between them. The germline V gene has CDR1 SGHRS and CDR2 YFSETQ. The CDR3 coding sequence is TGCGCCAGCAGCTTGTCGATTGGCACGGGGAGCTCCTACGAGCAGTACTTC. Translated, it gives CASSLSIGTGSSYEQYF.

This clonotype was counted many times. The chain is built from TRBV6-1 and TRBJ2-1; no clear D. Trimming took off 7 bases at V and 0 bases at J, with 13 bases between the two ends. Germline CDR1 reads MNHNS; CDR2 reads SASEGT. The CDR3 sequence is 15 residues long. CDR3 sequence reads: CASKPRVASYNEQFF. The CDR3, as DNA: TGTGCCAGCAAACCTCGGGTGGCCTCCTACAATGAGCAGTTCTTC.

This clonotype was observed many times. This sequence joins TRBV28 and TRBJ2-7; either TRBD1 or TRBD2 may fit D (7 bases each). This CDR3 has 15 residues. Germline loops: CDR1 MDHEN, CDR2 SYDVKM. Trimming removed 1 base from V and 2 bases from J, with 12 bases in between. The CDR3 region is CASSLYAGGAYEQYF. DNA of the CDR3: TGTGCCAGCAGTTTATATGCAGGGGGGGCCTACGAGCAGTACTTC.

CDR3 nucleotides: TGTGCCAGCAGCCCTATAGCGGGGGGGTTTATCGGGGAGCTGTTTTTT. Translation gives CASSPIAGGFIGELFF. The chain carries TRBV7-2 and TRBJ2-2; 11 nucleotides agree with TRBD2. From germline, CDR1 is SGHTA and CDR2 FQGNSA. The CDR3 length is 16 residues. V dropped 5 bases and J dropped 7; count of bases not matched to a gene: 9. Variable domain in full (rest from reference TRBV7-2 and TRBJ2-2): GAGVSQSPSNKVTEKGKDVELRCDPISGHTALYWYRQSLGQGLEFLIYFQGNSAPDKSGLPSDRFSAERTGGSVSTLTIQRTQQEDSAVYLCASSPIAGGFIGELFFGEGSRLTVL.

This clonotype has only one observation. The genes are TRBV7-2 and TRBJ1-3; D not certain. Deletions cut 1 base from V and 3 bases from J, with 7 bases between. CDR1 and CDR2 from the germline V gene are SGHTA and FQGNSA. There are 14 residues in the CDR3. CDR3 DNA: TGTGCCAGCAGCTTAGGAGGGAATGGAAACACCATATATTTT. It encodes CASSLGGNGNTIYF.

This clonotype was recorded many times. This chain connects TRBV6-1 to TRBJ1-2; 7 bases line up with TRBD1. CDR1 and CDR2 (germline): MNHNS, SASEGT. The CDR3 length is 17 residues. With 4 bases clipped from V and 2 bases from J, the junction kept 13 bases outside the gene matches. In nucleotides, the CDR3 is TGTGCCAGCAGTGGCATTCGGACAGGACCTACCAACTATGGCTACACCTTC. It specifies CASSGIRTGPTNYGYTF.

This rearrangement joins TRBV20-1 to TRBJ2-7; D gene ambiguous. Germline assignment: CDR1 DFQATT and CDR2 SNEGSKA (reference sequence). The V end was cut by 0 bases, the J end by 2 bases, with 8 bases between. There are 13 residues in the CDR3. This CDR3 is CSARDTGTYEQYF. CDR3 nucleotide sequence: TGCAGTGCTAGAGATACCGGAACCTACGAGCAGTACTTC.

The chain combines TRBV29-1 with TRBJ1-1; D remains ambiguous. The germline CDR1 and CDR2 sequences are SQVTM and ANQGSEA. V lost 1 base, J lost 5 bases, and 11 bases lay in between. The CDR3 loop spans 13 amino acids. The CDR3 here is CSVEGSLGTEAFF. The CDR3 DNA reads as TGCAGCGTTGAAGGTTCCCTGGGGACTGAAGCTTTCTTT.

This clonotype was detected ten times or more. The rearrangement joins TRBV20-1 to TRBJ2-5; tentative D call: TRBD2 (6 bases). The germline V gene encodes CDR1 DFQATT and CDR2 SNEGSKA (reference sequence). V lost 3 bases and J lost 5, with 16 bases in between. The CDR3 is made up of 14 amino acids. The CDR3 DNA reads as TGCAGTGCTAGGGATCGCACTAGCAGGGAGACCCAGTACTTC. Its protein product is CSARDRTSRETQYF.

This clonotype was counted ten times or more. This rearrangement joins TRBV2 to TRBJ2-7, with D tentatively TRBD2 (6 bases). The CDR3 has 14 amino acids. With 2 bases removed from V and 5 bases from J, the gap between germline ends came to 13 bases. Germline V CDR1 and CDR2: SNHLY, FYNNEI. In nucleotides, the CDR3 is TGTGCCAGCAGTGAATTGGCGGGGCGGCACGAGCAGTACTTC. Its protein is CASSELAGRHEQYF.

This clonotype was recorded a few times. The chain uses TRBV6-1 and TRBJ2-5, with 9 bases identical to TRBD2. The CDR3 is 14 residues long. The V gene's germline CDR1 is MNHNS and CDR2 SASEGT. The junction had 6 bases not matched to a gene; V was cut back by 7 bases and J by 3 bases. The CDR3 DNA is TGTGCCAGCACCCCTAGCGGGGCGGAAGAGACCCAGTACTTC. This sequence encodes CASTPSGAEETQYF.